This entry features one TCR beta chain sequence. Its antigen is as yet unknown. Researchers ran the PCR with 60 Vbeta and 13 Jbeta primers. The data were produced by immunoSEQ multiplex PCR, yet TCRdb's version contains in-frame clones alone and is incomplete. Here the sample spans about 95,000 clones, 81% being singletons. The data derive from a study of cytomegalovirus exposure and HLA in healthy donors. Study overall: There were roughly 80 million unique TCRs (from HLA-typed donors) in an early data release. Whole-study findings and limits: Accounts indicate the classifier identified cytomegalovirus status with strong specificity and sensitivity.

V was cut by 3 bases and J by 0 bases, with 12 bases left in between. Germline values: CDR1 SEHNR, CDR2 FQNEAQ (reference sequence). The CDR3 totals 16 residues. The sequenced material came from PBMCs. This TCR was recovered from a woman aged 70-85 years in good health and CMV-seropositive. This rearrangement joins TRBV7-9 to TRBJ2-4; a weak D match, TRBD1 (5 bases). As DNA, the CDR3 is TGTGCCAGCAGCTTGGGGCAGGGAATAGCCAAAAACATTCAGTACTTC. Encoded protein: CASSLGQGIAKNIQYF.